This TCR beta chain was identified during a study of T cells in tuberculosis. Background on the study: IGRA-negative adolescents, IGRA-positive adolescents with latent tuberculosis and adults with active tuberculosis formed this South African cohort. The study, taken as a whole, reports: Active tuberculosis patients had shorter CDR3-alpha; the beta difference was nonsignificant.

Worth noting for this clone: Its antigen is not identified.

Measured with immunoSEQ multiplex PCR; TCRdb has only the in-frame clones, and not every one. The sample includes approximately 31,000 clones, nearly 97% of them seen just once. This sequence originates from a donor aged 10-29 years with latent tuberculosis or without tuberculosis infection. Sequenced: PBMCs.

Written as DNA, the CDR3 is TGCGCCAGCAGCCAAGGGGTAGCGGAAATGCCAAGGGATACGCAGTATTTT. Its protein is CASSQGVAEMPRDTQYF. The chain joins TRBV4-1 to TRBJ2-3, with D perhaps matching TRBD2 (6 bases). Germline V gene sequence: CDR1 MGHRA, CDR2 YSYEKL. The germline V and J ends were trimmed by 1 base and 6 bases, with 20 bases remaining between them. The CDR3 contains 17 residues.